The entry below describes one T cell receptor beta chain. This clone was counted once. Its binding antigen is unknown. No base quality values were provided; no much bigger clone lies one nucleotide off. This record comes from a study of shared clonotypes between healthy human individuals (dated by TCRdb to 2018 to 2020). Some background on the complete study: The cohort comprised a couple of women and three men aged 18 to 49 years. Blood TCR repertoires of about 5 healthy adults were deeply sequenced to estimate repertoire size and the extent of clonotype sharing between individuals. To increase sequencing depth and limit assay-specific biases, TCR repertoire library preparation and sequencing were carried out by different laboratories using diverse techniques. Each donor's leukapheresis produced roughly between roughly 0.85 and 10 billion PBMCs. Overall results and qualifications from the work: The small number of donors limited the genetic and exposure-history diversity represented. Sampling was restricted to blood, and TCR repertoires in tissues likely differ from the TCR repertoires found in blood. Based on pairwise subsampling, the degree of clonotype sharing among donors was expected to be affected by sequencing depth.

The donors were healthy, HIV-negative adults with no recently reported acute infections or vaccinations. All donors were Caucasian adults living in Nashville, Tennessee, USA. For unsorted samples, approximately 84 million PBMCs were counted, and genomic DNA was extracted using the QIAamp DNA Blood Mini kit. Blood was obtained by leukapheresis, after which PBMCs were separated by Ficoll-Histopaque density gradient centrifugation and cryopreserved in liquid nitrogen vapor phase. Using the deep immunoSEQ assay, multiplex PCR amplified TCR CDR3 regions from genomic DNA. Extracted genomic DNA from each cell subset was spread evenly across all wells of several immunoSEQ 96-well plates, with each plate serving as a replicate. For unsorted PBMC, roughly 270 ng genomic DNA, equal to tens of thousands of T cell genomes, was loaded into each replicate PCR. Unsorted PBMC genomic DNA was sequenced across ten immunoSEQ deep assay plates. Purified libraries were quantified with a Qubit 3.0 fluorometer, sized on a Bioanalyzer 2100, and re-quantified with the KAPA Library Quantification kit. Each immunoSEQ 96-well plate was sequenced on its own single-read 150-cycle Illumina NextSeq 550 flow cell. The source study handled its data this way. Because the immunoSEQ output held only junctional sequences and lacked quality scores, the filtering could not match the filtering applied to full-length reads. Sequences were annotated with PyIR, a Python wrapper for IgBLAST v1.9, and V/J genes and CDR3 were assigned using IMGT germline references. Any read was removed if the V/J assignment was weak (E-value above 1e-6), the CDR3 was missing, or the read contained stop codons, out-of-frame junctions, or ambiguous translated residues. V3J clonotypes were defined as sequences sharing an identical inferred V gene, J gene, and CDR3 amino acid sequence. To compute the percentage overlap between repertoires, the number of shared unique clonotypes was divided by the size of the smaller repertoire. Richness of each repertoire was evaluated using RTK rarefaction, the Chao1 estimator, and Recon v2.1 estimates of unobserved clonotypes. Drawn from immuneACCESS, this table holds only the in-frame rearrangements with V and J called that TCRdb kept. Clones are partly lost; checked studies trace under half to an unresolved V gene and leave the rest unexplained. V, J and clone size are taken as reported in that table, and D and trimming were inferred from the DNA itself. The sample table shows 520,000 or so clones, and about four fifths are seen once. Jointly, the top ten make up under 15% of the sample.

CDR1 and CDR2 are read off the germline V gene (reference sequence) as MNHEY and SMNVEV. Trimming takes 2 bases off V and 4 bases off J; junction bases not matched to a gene: 13. Spanning cysteine to phenylalanine, the CDR3 consists of 17 amino acids. Left in the record is the CDR3 DNA by itself, 51 bases read in frame from the first base. The chain employs TRBV27 and TRBJ2-7; TRBD1 agrees with 8 junctional bases. The sequenced sample was PBMCs. The receptor was derived from a woman in her forties in good health. Some clones in this sample may be carry-over from other donors' samples. For the CDR3, the sequence is CASSLGPPGGVSYEQYF. The nucleotides are TGTGCCAGCAGTTTAGGTCCTCCAGGGGGCGTCAGTTACGAGCAGTACTTC.